Shown below are 3 T cell receptor gamma chains from a single sample sequenced in a study of Vδ1+ human thymocytes. Extracted RNA was reverse transcribed into cDNA. CDR3 amplicons came from multiplex PCR with pooled V-gene forward and constant-region reverse primers. TCRdb reprocessed the multiplex PCR reads through CATT. The repertoire has tens of thousands of gamma-chain clones, around 20% of them found once; the top ten carry 1.5% to 2%. Study-wide results and limits: In the thymus, TRG and TRD repertoires looked highly polyclonal with Gaussian CDR3 lengths.

These receptors' antigens are unknown. The material sequenced was Vdelta1+ gamma-delta thymocytes from the thymus. Regarding subset: FACS-sorted CD3+ TCRalphabeta- TCRVdelta1+ TCRVdelta2- thymocytes. The receptors shown here come from a girl in the first two years of life who had congenital heart surgery.

V gene TRGV3 combines with J gene TRGJ1 or TRGJ2. V trimming: 2 bases; J trimming: 3 bases; junction bases outside the gene matches: 13. Germline CDR1 VTNTFY, CDR2 YDVSTARD (reference sequence). The CDR3 covers 16 residues. CDR3 in amino acids: CATWDISKWSYYKKLF. CDR3 nucleotides: TGTGCCACCTGGGACATTAGTAAATGGAGTTATTATAAGAAACTCTTT.

About this clone: Since a much larger clone is just one base distant, this may be a read error. The chain couples TRGV8 to TRGJ1 or TRGJ2. CDR3 length: 11 residues. Trimming removed 4 bases from V and 8 bases from J; junction bases left unmatched: 5. Germline V gene data show CDR1 as VENAVY and CDR2 as YDSYNSRV. This CDR3 reads CATWDRNKKLF. The CDR3, as DNA: TGTGCCACCTGGGACCGGAATAAGAAACTCTTT.

With regard to this clone: Other nucleotide sequences from this sample produce the same CDR3. The V call is TRGV4, the J call TRGJ1 or TRGJ2. This CDR3 has 14 residues. J lost 7 bases, V lost 0 bases, and 9 bases had no gene match. Per germline, CDR1 EGSTGY and CDR2 YDSYTSSV. Written as DNA, the CDR3 is TGTGCCACCTGGGATGGGCGGGGAGAGTATAAGAAACTCTTT. This sequence encodes CATWDGRGEYKKLF.